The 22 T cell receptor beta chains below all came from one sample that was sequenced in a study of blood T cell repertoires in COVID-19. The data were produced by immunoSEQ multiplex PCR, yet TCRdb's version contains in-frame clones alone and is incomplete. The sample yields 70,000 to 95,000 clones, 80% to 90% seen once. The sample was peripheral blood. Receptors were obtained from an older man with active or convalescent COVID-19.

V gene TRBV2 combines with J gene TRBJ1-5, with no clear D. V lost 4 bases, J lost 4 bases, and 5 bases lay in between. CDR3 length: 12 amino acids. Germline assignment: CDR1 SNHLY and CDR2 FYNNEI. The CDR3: CASSGRNQPQHF. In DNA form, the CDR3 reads TGTGCCAGCAGTGGCAGGAATCAGCCCCAGCATTTT.

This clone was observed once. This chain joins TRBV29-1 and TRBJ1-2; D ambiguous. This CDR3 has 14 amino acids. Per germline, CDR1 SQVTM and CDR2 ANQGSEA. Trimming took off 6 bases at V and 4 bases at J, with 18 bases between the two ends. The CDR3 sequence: CSVGRDLVSYGYTF. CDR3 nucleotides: TGCAGCGTCGGTCGGGATCTCGTATCCTATGGCTACACCTTC.

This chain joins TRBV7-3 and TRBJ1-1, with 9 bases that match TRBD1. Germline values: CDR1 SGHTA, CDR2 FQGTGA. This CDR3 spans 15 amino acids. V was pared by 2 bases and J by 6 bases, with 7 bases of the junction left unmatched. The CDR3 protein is CASSLYATGGSEAFF. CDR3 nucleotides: TGTGCCAGCAGCTTATATGCGACAGGGGGATCTGAAGCTTTCTTT.

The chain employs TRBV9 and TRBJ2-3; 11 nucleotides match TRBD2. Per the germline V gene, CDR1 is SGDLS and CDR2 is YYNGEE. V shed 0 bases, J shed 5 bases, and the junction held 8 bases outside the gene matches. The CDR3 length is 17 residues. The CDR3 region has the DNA TGTGCCAGCAGCGTAGGTCATAGCGGGAGGGCCGTAGATACGCAGTATTTT. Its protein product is CASSVGHSGRAVDTQYF.

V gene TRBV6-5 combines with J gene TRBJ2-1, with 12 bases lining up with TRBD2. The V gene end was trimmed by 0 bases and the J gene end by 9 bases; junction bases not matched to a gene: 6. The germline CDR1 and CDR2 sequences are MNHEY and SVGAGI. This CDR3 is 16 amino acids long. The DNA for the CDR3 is TGTGCCAGCAGTTACTCACTAGCGGGAGGTAAGGGTGAGCAGTTCTTC. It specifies CASSYSLAGGKGEQFF.

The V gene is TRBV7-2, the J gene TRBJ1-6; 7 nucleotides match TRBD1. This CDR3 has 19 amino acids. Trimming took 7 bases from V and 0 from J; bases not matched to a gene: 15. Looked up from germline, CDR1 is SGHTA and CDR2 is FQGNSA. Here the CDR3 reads CASTMGQSRQSSYNSPLHF. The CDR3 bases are TGTGCCAGCACCATGGGACAGAGCAGGCAAAGCTCCTATAATTCACCCCTCCACTTT. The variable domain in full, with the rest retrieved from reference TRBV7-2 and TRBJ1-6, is GAGVSQSPSNKVTEKGKDVELRCDPISGHTALYWYRQSLGQGLEFLIYFQGNSAPDKSGLPSDRFSAERTGGSVSTLTIQRTQQEDSAVYLCASTMGQSRQSSYNSPLHFGNGTRLTVT.

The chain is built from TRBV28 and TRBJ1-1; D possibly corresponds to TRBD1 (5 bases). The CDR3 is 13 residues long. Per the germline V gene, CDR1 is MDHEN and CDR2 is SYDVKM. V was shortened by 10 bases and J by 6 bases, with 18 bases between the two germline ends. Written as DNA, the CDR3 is TGTGCCACCAAGGGGCCCCCGGACGCTGAAGCTTTCTTT. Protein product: CATKGPPDAEAFF.

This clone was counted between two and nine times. The CDR3 region has the DNA TGTGCCAGCTCACCACTTCCCCCGGGGCTAGCGGGAGCCGAGCAGTTCTTC. It yields the protein CASSPLPPGLAGAEQFF. V is TRBV18 and J is TRBJ2-1, with 10 bases matching TRBD2. J lost 10 bases, V lost 1 base, and 13 bases had no gene match. Germline assignment: CDR1 KGHSH and CDR2 LQKENI. This CDR3 spans 17 amino acids.

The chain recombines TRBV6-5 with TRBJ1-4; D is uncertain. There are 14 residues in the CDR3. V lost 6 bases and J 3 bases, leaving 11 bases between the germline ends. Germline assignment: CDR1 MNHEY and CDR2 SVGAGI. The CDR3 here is CASRPYISNEKLFF. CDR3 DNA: TGTGCCAGCAGGCCCTATATATCTAATGAAAAACTGTTTTTT.

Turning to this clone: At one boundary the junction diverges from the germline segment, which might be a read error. CDR3 residues: CASRLGQGTIVYGYTF. In DNA, the CDR3 is TGTGCCAGCAGATTGGGGCAGGGGACTATCGTCTATGGCTACACCTTC. This chain connects TRBV5-4 to TRBJ1-2; maybe TRBD1 (6 bases). The germline V gene has CDR1 SGHNT and CDR2 YYREEE (reference sequence). The CDR3 loop spans 16 amino acids.

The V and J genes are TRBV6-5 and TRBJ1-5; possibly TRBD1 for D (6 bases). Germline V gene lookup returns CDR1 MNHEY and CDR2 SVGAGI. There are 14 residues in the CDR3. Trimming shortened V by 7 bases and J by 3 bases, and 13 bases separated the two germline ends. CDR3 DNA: TGTGCCAGCACTCCCGGGACATCCAATCAGCCCCAGCATTTT. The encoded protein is CASTPGTSNQPQHF.

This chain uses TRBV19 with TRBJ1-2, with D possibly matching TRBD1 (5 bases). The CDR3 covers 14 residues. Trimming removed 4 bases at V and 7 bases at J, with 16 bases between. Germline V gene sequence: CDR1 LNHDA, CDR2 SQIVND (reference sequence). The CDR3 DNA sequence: TGTGCCAGTAGTAAGGAGGGGTTACCCGGTGGCTACACCTTC. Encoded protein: CASSKEGLPGGYTF.

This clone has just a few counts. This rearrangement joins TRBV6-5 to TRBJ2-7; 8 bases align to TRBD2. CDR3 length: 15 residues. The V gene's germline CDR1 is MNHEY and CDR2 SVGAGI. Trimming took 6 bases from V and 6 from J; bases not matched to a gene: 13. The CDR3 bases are TGTGCCAGCAGGGATACGGGACTAGTTCTTCCCGAGCAGTACTTC. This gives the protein CASRDTGLVLPEQYF.

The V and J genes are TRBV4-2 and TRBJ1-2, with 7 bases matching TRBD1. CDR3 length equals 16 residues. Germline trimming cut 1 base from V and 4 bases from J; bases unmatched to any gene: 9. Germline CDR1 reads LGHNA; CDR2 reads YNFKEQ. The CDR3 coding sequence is TGTGCCAGCAGCCAAGGGCCTCAGGGGGAAGGCTATGGCTACACCTTC. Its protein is CASSQGPQGEGYGYTF.

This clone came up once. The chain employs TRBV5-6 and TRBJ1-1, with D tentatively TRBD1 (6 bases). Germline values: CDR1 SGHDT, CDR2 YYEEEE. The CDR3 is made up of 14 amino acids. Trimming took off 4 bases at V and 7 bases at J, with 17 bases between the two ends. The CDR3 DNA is TGTGCCAGCAGCCTGGGCGGGGGCGAGGGTGAAGCTTTCTTT. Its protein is CASSLGGGEGEAFF.

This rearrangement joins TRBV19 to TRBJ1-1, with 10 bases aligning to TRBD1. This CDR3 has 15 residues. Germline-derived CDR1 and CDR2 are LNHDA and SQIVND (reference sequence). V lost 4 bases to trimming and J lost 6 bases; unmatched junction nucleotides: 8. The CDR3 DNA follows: TGTGCCAGTAGTACCCGACAGGGGGCGACCTCTGAAGCTTTCTTT. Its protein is CASSTRQGATSEAFF.

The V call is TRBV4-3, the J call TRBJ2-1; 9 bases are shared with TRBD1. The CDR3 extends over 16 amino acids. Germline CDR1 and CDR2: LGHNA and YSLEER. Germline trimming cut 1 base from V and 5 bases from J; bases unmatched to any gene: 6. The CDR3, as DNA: TGCGCCAGCAGCCAAGTCCCGGGACAGGGAAACAATGAGCAGTTCTTC. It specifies CASSQVPGQGNNEQFF.

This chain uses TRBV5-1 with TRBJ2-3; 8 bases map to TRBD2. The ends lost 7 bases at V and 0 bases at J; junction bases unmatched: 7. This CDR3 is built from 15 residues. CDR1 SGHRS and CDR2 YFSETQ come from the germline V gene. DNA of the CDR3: TGCGCCAGCCGAGAAGCGGGGGTTAGCACAGATACGCAGTATTTT. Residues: CASREAGVSTDTQYF.

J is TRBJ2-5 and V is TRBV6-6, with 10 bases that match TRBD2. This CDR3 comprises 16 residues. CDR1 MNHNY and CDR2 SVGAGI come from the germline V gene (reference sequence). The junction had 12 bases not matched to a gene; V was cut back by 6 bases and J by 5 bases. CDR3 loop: CASRDERLAGVETQYF. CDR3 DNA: TGTGCCAGCAGAGATGAGAGGCTAGCGGGAGTTGAGACCCAGTACTTC.

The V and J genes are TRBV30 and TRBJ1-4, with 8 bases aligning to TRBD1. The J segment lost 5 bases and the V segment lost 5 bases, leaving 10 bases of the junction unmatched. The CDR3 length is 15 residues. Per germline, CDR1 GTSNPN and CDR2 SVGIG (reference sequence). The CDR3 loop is CAWGQGLLVNEKLFF. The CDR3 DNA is TGTGCCTGGGGACAGGGACTTTTGGTGAATGAAAAACTGTTTTTT.

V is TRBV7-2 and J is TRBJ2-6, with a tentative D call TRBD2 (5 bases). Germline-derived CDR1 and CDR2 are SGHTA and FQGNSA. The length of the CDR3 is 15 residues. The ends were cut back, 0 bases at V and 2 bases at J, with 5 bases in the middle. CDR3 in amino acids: CASSLAGAGANVLTF. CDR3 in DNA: TGTGCCAGCAGCTTAGCCGGGGCTGGGGCCAACGTCCTGACTTTC.

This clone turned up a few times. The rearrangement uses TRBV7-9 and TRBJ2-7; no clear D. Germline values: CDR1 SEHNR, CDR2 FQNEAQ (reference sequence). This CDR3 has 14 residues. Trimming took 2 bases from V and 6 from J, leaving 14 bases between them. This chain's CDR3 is CASSLSPTRGEQYF. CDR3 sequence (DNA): TGTGCCAGCAGCTTAAGCCCGACCCGCGGCGAGCAGTACTTC.